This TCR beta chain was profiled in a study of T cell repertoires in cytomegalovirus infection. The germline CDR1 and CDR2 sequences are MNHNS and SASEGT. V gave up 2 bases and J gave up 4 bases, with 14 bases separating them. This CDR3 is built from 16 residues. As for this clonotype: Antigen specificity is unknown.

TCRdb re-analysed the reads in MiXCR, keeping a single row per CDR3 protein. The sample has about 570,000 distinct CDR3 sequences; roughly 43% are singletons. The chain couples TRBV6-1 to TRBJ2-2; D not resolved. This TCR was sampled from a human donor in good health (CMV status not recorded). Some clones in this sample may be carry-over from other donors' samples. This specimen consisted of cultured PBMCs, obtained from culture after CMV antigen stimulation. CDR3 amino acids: CASSEFSAAGTGELFF. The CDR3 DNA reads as TGTGCCAGCAGTGAATTCTCCGCGGCCGGCACCGGGGAGCTGTTTTTT.